Following are 22 T cell receptor beta chains from one sample sequenced in a study of cytomegalovirus exposure and HLA in healthy donors. TCRdb's copy holds only in-frame clones and misses some; the assay was immunoSEQ multiplex PCR. The table lists approximately 240,000 clones, around nine tenths of them singletons. Sequenced: PBMCs. These receptors were taken from a young woman in good health and CMV-seronegative.

The chain couples TRBV6-6 to TRBJ1-2; D is possibly TRBD1 (6 bases). Germline lookup yields CDR1 MNHNY and CDR2 SVGAGI (reference sequence). The V gene lost 7 bases and the J gene lost 8 bases, with 14 bases spanning the gap. This CDR3 region has 12 residues. Here the CDR3 DNA reads TGTGCCAGCACGGGGGGGCCGGACGGCTACACCTTC. This translates into CASTGGPDGYTF.

V and J are TRBV7-9 and TRBJ2-2, with D unresolved. CDR1 SEHNR and CDR2 FQNEAQ come from the germline V gene (reference sequence). Trimming cost V 4 bases and J 2 bases, with 8 bases left between them. This CDR3 contains 14 residues. Here the CDR3 reads CASSSPLNTGELFF. Here the CDR3 DNA reads TGTGCCAGCAGCTCCCCACTCAACACCGGGGAGCTGTTTTTT.

V and J are TRBV5-1 and TRBJ2-2; a possible D gene is TRBD2 (6 bases). Deletions cut 0 bases from V and 6 bases from J, with 9 bases between. Looked up from germline, CDR1 is SGHRS and CDR2 is YFSETQ. There are 14 residues in the CDR3. The CDR3 spells CASSLVGGAGELFF. CDR3 in DNA: TGCGCCAGCAGCTTGGTGGGAGGAGCCGGGGAGCTGTTTTTT.

The chain links TRBV25-1 to TRBJ2-1; TRBD2 aligns across 7 bases. J lost 0 bases, V lost 4 bases, and 3 bases had no gene match. CDR3 length equals 15 residues. CDR1 is MGHDK, CDR2 SYGVNS, per germline. As DNA, the CDR3 is TGTGCCAGCAGTGGCGGCGGGAGCTCCTACAATGAGCAGTTCTTC. Its protein is CASSGGGSSYNEQFF.

The chain links TRBV2 to TRBJ1-2; D is unresolved. Between the trimmed V and J ends, which lost 7 bases and 8 bases, there was a span of 17 bases. The CDR3 sequence is 13 residues long. Germline V gene sequence: CDR1 SNHLY, CDR2 FYNNEI. CDR3 sequence: CASTEGMLTGYTF. The CDR3 DNA follows: TGTGCCAGCACCGAGGGAATGTTAACAGGCTACACCTTC.

J is TRBJ2-7 and V is TRBV7-2; D is possibly TRBD2 (6 bases). The CDR3 covers 16 residues. The V gene lost 5 bases and the J gene lost 6 bases, with 23 bases spanning the gap. Germline V gives CDR1 SGHTA, CDR2 FQGNSA. The DNA for the CDR3 is TGTGCCAGCAGCCAAGGGACTGCCCGGAGGTCCCTCGAGCAGTACTTC. Its translation is CASSQGTARRSLEQYF.

Here the CDR3 DNA reads TGTGCCAGCAGCGTAGCTATGCGGGGCTGGGATGAGCAGTTCTTC. It yields the protein CASSVAMRGWDEQFF. V is TRBV9 and J is TRBJ2-1; tentatively, D is TRBD2 (6 bases). Germline CDR1 reads SGDLS; CDR2 reads YYNGEE. The length of the CDR3 is 15 residues. V lost 0 bases and J 8 bases, leaving 15 bases between the germline ends.

The chain carries TRBV5-4 and TRBJ2-7; D is unresolved. V was shortened by 0 bases and J by 3 bases, with 7 bases between the two germline ends. This CDR3 spans 13 amino acids. Looked up from germline, CDR1 is SGHNT and CDR2 is YYREEE (reference sequence). The CDR3 here is CASSLGASYEQYF. The DNA of the CDR3 is TGTGCCAGCAGCTTGGGGGCCAGCTACGAGCAGTACTTC. Full variable domain (remainder filled in from reference TRBV5-4 and TRBJ2-7): ETGVTQSPTHLIKTRGQQVTLRCSSQSGHNTVSWYQQALGQGPQFIFQYYREEENGRGNFPPRFSGLQFPNYSSELNVNALELDDSALYLCASSLGASYEQYFGPGTRLTVT.

A few counts support this clone. The rearrangement joins TRBV5-6 to TRBJ2-1; 12 nucleotides align to TRBD2. The CDR3 contains 16 residues. The V segment lost 1 base and the J segment 5 bases; nucleotides outside the gene matches: 4. Germline V gene sequence: CDR1 SGHDT, CDR2 YYEEEE. The CDR3 nucleotides read TGTGCCAGCAGCTTGTTGCCTAGCGGGAGGGACAATGAGCAGTTCTTC. It translates to CASSLLPSGRDNEQFF.

The chain uses TRBV6-5 and TRBJ2-3; D is undetermined. From germline, CDR1 is MNHEY and CDR2 SVGAGI. The V end lost 5 bases, the J end lost 0 bases, and 9 bases lay between the germline ends. The CDR3 has 14 residues. CDR3 protein: CASSVLGSTDTQYF. The CDR3 DNA sequence: TGTGCCAGCAGTGTATTGGGCAGCACAGATACGCAGTATTTT.

This clone was recorded only once. The chain is built from TRBV6-1 and TRBJ1-2; the D is unclear. Trimming stripped 7 bases from V and 7 bases from J, with 13 bases between. This CDR3 contains 12 residues. Germline CDR1 and CDR2: MNHNS and SASEGT. CDR3 coding DNA: TGTGCCAGCACCCAAAGGCTAGGTGGCTACACCTTC. This codes for CASTQRLGGYTF.

This rearrangement joins TRBV19 to TRBJ2-3; 9 bases align to TRBD2. The trim removed 1 base at V and 6 bases at J, leaving 5 bases unmatched. CDR3 size: 15 residues. Germline lookup yields CDR1 LNHDA and CDR2 SQIVND (reference sequence). The CDR3 DNA reads as TGTGCCAGTAGTATAGGTAGCGGGAGTTCCGATACGCAGTATTTT. This gives the protein CASSIGSGSSDTQYF. The variable domain in full, completed from reference TRBV19 and TRBJ2-3, reads DGGITQSPKYLFRKEGQNVTLSCEQNLNHDAMYWYRQDPGQGLRLIYYSQIVNDFQKGDIAEGYSVSREKKESFPLTVTSAQKNPTAFYLCASSIGSGSSDTQYFGPGTRLTVL.

Turning to this clone: This sample also contains other DNA sequences that code for the same CDR3. The rearrangement uses TRBV7-2 and TRBJ2-7; 12 nucleotides agree with TRBD2. Unmatched junction bases numbered 2, after V lost 5 bases and J lost 3 bases. The CDR3 has 14 residues. The germline V gene encodes CDR1 SGHTA and CDR2 FQGNSA. CDR3 amino acids: CASSLTSGSYEQYF. CDR3 sequence (DNA): TGTGCCAGCAGCCTGACTAGCGGGAGCTACGAGCAGTACTTC.

The rearrangement uses TRBV19 and TRBJ2-7, with TRBD2 identical over 10 bases. CDR3 length: 15 amino acids. The V gene end was trimmed by 4 bases and the J gene end by 4 bases; junction bases not matched to a gene: 7. CDR1 and CDR2 (germline): LNHDA, SQIVND (reference sequence). Written as DNA, the CDR3 is TGTGCCAGTAGTAAGACAGGGACTAGCGCGTACGAGCAGTACTTC. Its translation: CASSKTGTSAYEQYF. Full variable domain (remainder filled in from reference TRBV19 and TRBJ2-7): DGGITQSPKYLFRKEGQNVTLSCEQNLNHDAMYWYRQDPGQGLRLIYYSQIVNDFQKGDIAEGYSVSREKKESFPLTVTSAQKNPTAFYLCASSKTGTSAYEQYFGPGTRLTVT.

V is TRBV6-5 and J is TRBJ2-5; TRBD1 agrees at 12 bases. J gave up 5 bases and V 5 bases, and 3 bases lay outside the gene matches. Germline V gene data show CDR1 as MNHEY and CDR2 as SVGAGI. The CDR3 is 14 residues long. In nucleotides, the CDR3 is TGTGCCAGCAGTGGGACAGGGGGCGGGGAGACCCAGTACTTC. Amino acids: CASSGTGGGETQYF.

V is TRBV5-1 and J is TRBJ1-1; 8 bases fit TRBD1. Germline lookup yields CDR1 SGHRS and CDR2 YFSETQ. The CDR3 consists of 14 residues. V shed 4 bases, J shed 3 bases, and the junction held 5 bases outside the gene matches. The CDR3 loop reads CASSTQGVDTEAFF. The CDR3 region has the DNA TGCGCCAGCAGCACACAGGGGGTGGACACTGAAGCTTTCTTT.

The chain joins TRBV18 to TRBJ2-7, with TRBD2 matching over 7 bases. Germline V gene sequence: CDR1 KGHSH, CDR2 LQKENI. J was trimmed by 3 bases and V by 3 bases; bases with no gene match: 8. The CDR3 sequence is 15 residues long. The CDR3 nucleotides are TGTGCCAGCTCACCGAAACACTCTAGCGGCTACGAGCAGTACTTC. The encoded protein is CASSPKHSSGYEQYF. Drawing the rest from reference TRBV18 and TRBJ2-7, the complete variable domain is NAGVMQNPRHLVRRRGQEARLRCSPMKGHSHVYWYRQLPEEGLKFMVYLQKENIIDESGMPKERFSAEFPKEGPSILRIQQVVRGDSAAYFCASSPKHSSGYEQYFGPGTRLTVT.

The chain carries TRBV4-1 and TRBJ2-7, with 10 bases that match TRBD2. Germline values: CDR1 MGHRA, CDR2 YSYEKL. V shed 3 bases and J 6 bases; nucleotides not matched to a gene: 8. The CDR3 is 15 amino acids. The CDR3 here is CASSHRTSGYPEQYF. In DNA, the CDR3 is TGCGCCAGCAGCCATAGGACTAGCGGCTACCCCGAGCAGTACTTC.

The chain uses TRBV25-1 and TRBJ1-5; the D is unclear. This CDR3 is built from 11 residues. The V end lost 2 bases, the J end lost 8 bases, and 4 bases lay between the germline ends. Germline loops: CDR1 MGHDK, CDR2 SYGVNS. CDR3 amino acids: CASSELKPQHF. The CDR3 region has the DNA TGTGCCAGCAGTGAACTAAAGCCCCAGCATTTT.

This clone appeared a single time. The chain links TRBV12-5 to TRBJ1-1; D remains unclear. CDR1 and CDR2 (germline): LGHNT, FRNRAP. V was trimmed by 2 bases and J by 0 bases, leaving 7 bases between them. The CDR3 is 14 amino acids. CDR3 loop: CASGLRSLNTEAFF. In DNA, the CDR3 is TGTGCTAGTGGTTTGCGGTCATTGAACACTGAAGCTTTCTTT.

The V gene is TRBV9, the J gene TRBJ2-2; 7 positions match TRBD2. This CDR3 contains 15 residues. V lost 3 bases, J lost 5 bases, and 7 bases stayed unmatched. Per germline, CDR1 SGDLS and CDR2 YYNGEE. Here the CDR3 reads CASSDQGLFTGELFF. The CDR3 DNA follows: TGTGCCAGCAGCGACCAGGGACTATTTACCGGGGAGCTGTTTTTT.

As DNA, the CDR3 is TGTGCCAGCTCACCAACAGGGGTTAATGAAGCTTTCTTT. Its translation: CASSPTGVNEAFF. This sequence joins TRBV18 and TRBJ1-1, with TRBD1 matching over 7 bases. The CDR3 has 13 amino acids. After removal of 2 bases from V and 7 bases from J, the junction contained 4 bases not matched to a gene. The germline V gene encodes CDR1 KGHSH and CDR2 LQKENI.